This is a list of T cell receptor beta chains from one sample in a study of T cell responses to AZD1222 COVID-19 vaccine. The repertoire was sequenced with immunoSEQ multiplex PCR; TCRdb's copy has only in-frame clones and lacks some. The sample has roughly 100,000 clones, 75% to 90% seen once. The specimen comprised peripheral blood, sampled on day 0 of AZD1222 vaccination. All receptors come from an adult in good health. The CDR3 runs from the conserved cysteine through the conserved F or W. Each record gives: J gene, clone size, D gene, V gene, CDR3 protein, CDR3 DNA. The D gene is left open where the match is weak. A row's size may be missing; if present it is once, few, many or a size class.

J: TRBJ1-4; size: .; D: TRBD1; V: TRBV5-1; CDR3: CASRTGQGPANEKLFF; DNA: TGCGCCAGCAGAACGGGACAGGGTCCCGCTAATGAAAAACTGTTTTTT
J: TRBJ1-5; size: .; D: .; V: TRBV15; CDR3: CATQRGNQPQHF; DNA: TGTGCCACTCAGAGGGGTAATCAGCCCCAGCATTTT
J: TRBJ2-5; size: once; D: .; V: TRBV7-2; CDR3: CASSLQGEETQYF; DNA: TGTGCCAGCAGCTTGCAGGGCGAAGAGACCCAGTACTTC
J: TRBJ1-1; size: .; D: .; V: TRBV7-3; CDR3: CASSLRPRTPNTEAFF; DNA: TGTGCCAGCAGCTTACGCCCGCGGACTCCAAACACTGAAGCTTTCTTT
J: TRBJ1-3; size: .; D: TRBD1; V: TRBV5-5; CDR3: CASSSWTGSSGNTIYF; DNA: TGTGCCAGCAGCTCCTGGACAGGGTCCTCTGGAAACACCATATATTTT
J: TRBJ2-3; size: .; D: .; V: TRBV9; CDR3: CASSPRGSGGLSDTQYF; DNA: TGTGCCAGCAGCCCCCGAGGCAGCGGAGGCTTATCAGATACGCAGTATTTT
J: TRBJ1-1; size: .; D: .; V: TRBV29-1; CDR3: CSVRQARAFF; DNA: TGCAGCGTGAGACAGGCTCGAGCTTTCTTT
J: TRBJ2-5; size: .; D: .; V: TRBV4-3; CDR3: CASSQSWEETQYF; DNA: TGCGCCAGCAGCCAGTCTTGGGAAGAGACCCAGTACTTC
J: TRBJ1-1; size: .; D: .; V: TRBV6-6; CDR3: CASSRGMYTEAFF; DNA: TGTGCCAGCAGCAGGGGCATGTACACTGAAGCTTTCTTT
J: TRBJ1-1; size: .; D: TRBD1; V: TRBV11-3; CDR3: CASSSQGADTEAFF; DNA: TGTGCCAGCAGTTCACAGGGGGCTGACACTGAAGCTTTCTTT
J: TRBJ2-7; size: .; D: TRBD2; V: TRBV7-9; CDR3: CASSLEASGKIDQYF; DNA: TGTGCCAGCAGCTTAGAGGCTAGCGGTAAGATTGATCAGTACTTC
J: TRBJ2-2; size: .; D: TRBD2; V: TRBV7-3; CDR3: CASSFAASGSRTGELFF; DNA: TGTGCCAGCAGCTTCGCCGCGAGCGGGAGTCGGACCGGGGAGCTGTTTTTT
J: TRBJ1-2; size: .; D: .; V: TRBV3-1/TRBV3-2; CDR3: CASSQELRTRSSGYTF; DNA: TGTGCCAGCAGCCAAGAGTTAAGGACACGGTCGAGTGGCTACACCTTC
J: TRBJ1-2; size: .; D: TRBD1; V: TRBV6-2/TRBV6-3; CDR3: CASSYRDRDGYTF; DNA: TGTGCCAGCAGTTATCGGGACAGGGATGGCTACACCTTC
J: TRBJ2-7; size: .; D: .; V: TRBV7-2; CDR3: CASSLVSGNSYEQYF; DNA: TGTGCCAGCAGCTTAGTTTCTGGAAACTCCTACGAGCAGTACTTC
J: TRBJ1-6; size: .; D: .; V: TRBV5-1; CDR3: CASSLAASGSNSPLHF; DNA: TGCGCCAGCAGCTTGGCCGCGTCGGGGTCAAATTCACCCCTCCACTTT
J: TRBJ2-1; size: .; D: .; V: TRBV10-3; CDR3: CAIQRADYNEQFF; DNA: TGTGCCATCCAGCGGGCAGACTACAATGAGCAGTTCTTC
J: TRBJ2-3; size: .; D: .; V: TRBV7-8; CDR3: CASSPRSDFTSTDTQYF; DNA: TGTGCCAGCAGCCCCCGATCGGATTTTACTAGCACAGATACGCAGTATTTT
J: TRBJ1-3; size: .; D: .; V: TRBV19; CDR3: CASSITESGNTIYF; DNA: TGTGCCAGTAGTATTACGGAATCTGGAAACACCATATATTTT
J: TRBJ1-4; size: .; D: .; V: TRBV6-5; CDR3: CASSYEESRGKLFF; DNA: TGTGCCAGCAGTTACGAGGAGTCAAGAGGAAAACTGTTTTTT
J: TRBJ2-1; size: .; D: .; V: TRBV7-9; CDR3: CASSLPWTISYNEQFF; DNA: TGTGCCAGCAGCTTACCGTGGACGATATCCTACAATGAGCAGTTCTTC
J: TRBJ2-1; size: .; D: TRBD2; V: TRBV10-3; CDR3: CATHPGGTSGTMAEQFF; DNA: TGTGCCACCCACCCGGGGGGGACTAGCGGGACAATGGCCGAGCAGTTCTTC
J: TRBJ1-5; size: .; D: .; V: TRBV7-2; CDR3: CASSFAPGINQPQHF; DNA: TGTGCCAGCAGCTTCGCCCCGGGAATCAATCAGCCCCAGCATTTT
J: TRBJ2-2; size: .; D: .; V: TRBV18; CDR3: CASSPRQTTGELFF; DNA: TGTGCCAGCTCACCCAGACAGACCACCGGGGAGCTGTTTTTT
J: TRBJ2-3; size: .; D: .; V: TRBV6-2/TRBV6-3; CDR3: CASSYSSAGAAGIRGTQYF; DNA: TGTGCCAGCAGTTACTCGAGTGCCGGCGCGGCCGGCATCCGTGGTACGCAGTATTTT
J: TRBJ1-2; size: .; D: .; V: TRBV18; CDR3: CASSLDRSGGYTF; DNA: TGTGCCAGCTCATTAGACAGAAGCGGTGGCTACACCTTC
J: TRBJ2-5; size: .; D: .; V: TRBV12-3/TRBV12-4; CDR3: CASSLRGQETQYF; DNA: TGTGCCAGCAGTTTAAGGGGTCAAGAGACCCAGTACTTC
J: TRBJ2-5; size: .; D: .; V: TRBV7-9; CDR3: CASSLQSGETQYF; DNA: TGTGCCAGCAGCTTACAGTCAGGGGAGACCCAGTACTTC
J: TRBJ1-4; size: .; D: TRBD1; V: TRBV9; CDR3: CASSWGTGNEKLFF; DNA: TGTGCCAGCAGCTGGGGGACAGGTAATGAAAAACTGTTTTTT
J: TRBJ2-1; size: .; D: TRBD2; V: TRBV7-2; CDR3: CASSPRLAGAEQFF; DNA: TGTGCCAGCAGCCCAAGACTAGCGGGGGCTGAGCAGTTCTTC
J: TRBJ1-5; size: .; D: .; V: TRBV11-2; CDR3: CASSLGRNQPQHF; DNA: TGTGCCAGCAGCTTAGGGAGGAATCAGCCCCAGCATTTT
J: TRBJ1-2; size: .; D: .; V: TRBV18; CDR3: CASSPPGENYGYTF; DNA: TGTGCCAGCTCACCACCGGGAGAAAACTATGGCTACACCTTC
J: TRBJ2-1; size: .; D: TRBD2; V: TRBV11-2; CDR3: CASSPSSGNEQFF; DNA: TGTGCCAGCAGCCCCTCTAGCGGCAATGAGCAGTTCTTC
J: TRBJ2-5; size: .; D: TRBD2; V: TRBV7-3; CDR3: CASSSVGTSGSFETQYF; DNA: TGTGCCAGCAGCTCAGTAGGGACTAGCGGGAGTTTCGAGACCCAGTACTTC
J: TRBJ2-1; size: once; D: TRBD2; V: TRBV11-3; CDR3: CASSQGTSAYNEQFF; DNA: TGTGCCAGCAGTCAAGGGACTAGCGCTTACAATGAGCAGTTCTTC
J: TRBJ2-1; size: .; D: .; V: TRBV10-1; CDR3: CASSRDGIYNEQFF; DNA: TGCGCCAGCAGCCGGGACGGGATCTACAATGAGCAGTTCTTC
J: TRBJ2-5; size: once; D: TRBD2; V: TRBV5-1; CDR3: CASSPLGAGGETQYF; DNA: TGCGCCAGCAGCCCCCTCGGCGCGGGGGGGGAGACCCAGTACTTC
J: TRBJ1-1; size: .; D: .; V: TRBV18; CDR3: CASSPPTGGTEAFF; DNA: TGTGCCAGCTCACCACCGACAGGTGGCACTGAAGCTTTCTTT
J: TRBJ2-1; size: .; D: .; V: TRBV2; CDR3: CASILSSYNEQFF; DNA: TGTGCCAGCATTCTTAGCTCCTACAATGAGCAGTTCTTC
J: TRBJ2-1; size: .; D: TRBD2; V: TRBV7-3; CDR3: CASSPTSNNEQFF; DNA: TGTGCCAGCAGCCCGACTAGCAACAATGAGCAGTTCTTC
J: TRBJ1-4; size: few; D: .; V: TRBV27; CDR3: CASSLKGRMKLFF; DNA: TGTGCCAGCAGTTTGAAAGGACGGATGAAACTGTTTTTT
J: TRBJ1-1; size: .; D: TRBD1; V: TRBV5-4; CDR3: CASIQGGVATEAFF; DNA: TGTGCCAGCATCCAGGGGGGGGTTGCCACTGAAGCTTTCTTT
J: TRBJ2-2; size: .; D: .; V: TRBV6-5; CDR3: CASSTLGFTGELFF; DNA: TGTGCCAGCAGTACCTTAGGATTCACCGGGGAGCTGTTTTTT
J: TRBJ2-2; size: .; D: .; V: TRBV5-8; CDR3: CASSDYRATANTGELFF; DNA: TGTGCCAGCAGCGACTACAGGGCCACCGCGAACACCGGGGAGCTGTTTTTT
J: TRBJ2-1; size: .; D: TRBD2; V: TRBV11-2; CDR3: CASSGRAGGPLTTDEQFF; DNA: TGTGCCAGCAGTGGAAGGGCGGGAGGGCCTTTAACCACGGATGAGCAGTTCTTC
J: TRBJ1-5; size: .; D: .; V: TRBV18; CDR3: CASSLGRDQPQHF; DNA: TGTGCCAGCTCACTGGGGAGGGATCAGCCCCAGCATTTT
J: TRBJ1-2; size: .; D: .; V: TRBV19; CDR3: CASSIKNWSGYTF; DNA: TGTGCCAGTAGTATAAAGAATTGGAGTGGCTACACCTTC
J: TRBJ2-7; size: .; D: TRBD2; V: TRBV6-5; CDR3: CASTRTSGISYEQYF; DNA: TGTGCCAGCACTCGGACTAGCGGTATCTCCTACGAGCAGTACTTC
J: TRBJ1-3; size: .; D: .; V: TRBV15; CDR3: CATSRDRAYTIYF; DNA: TGTGCCACCAGCAGAGATCGGGCTTACACCATATATTTT